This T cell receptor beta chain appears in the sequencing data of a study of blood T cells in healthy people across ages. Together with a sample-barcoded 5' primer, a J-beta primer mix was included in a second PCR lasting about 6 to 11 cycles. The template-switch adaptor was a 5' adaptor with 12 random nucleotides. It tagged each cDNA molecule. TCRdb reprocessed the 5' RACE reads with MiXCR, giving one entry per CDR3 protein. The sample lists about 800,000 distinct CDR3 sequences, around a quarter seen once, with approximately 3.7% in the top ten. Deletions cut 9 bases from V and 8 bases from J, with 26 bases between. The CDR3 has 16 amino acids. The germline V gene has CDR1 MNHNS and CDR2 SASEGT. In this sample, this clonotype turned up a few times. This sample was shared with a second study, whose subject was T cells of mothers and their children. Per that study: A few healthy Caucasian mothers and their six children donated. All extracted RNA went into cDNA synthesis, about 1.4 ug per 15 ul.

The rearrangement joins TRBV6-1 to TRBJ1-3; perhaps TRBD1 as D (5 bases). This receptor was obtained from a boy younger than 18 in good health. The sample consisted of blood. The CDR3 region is CASKDGTEGSSDTIYF. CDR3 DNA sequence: TGTGCCAGTAAAGATGGGACGGAAGGAAGCTCGGACACCATATATTTT.